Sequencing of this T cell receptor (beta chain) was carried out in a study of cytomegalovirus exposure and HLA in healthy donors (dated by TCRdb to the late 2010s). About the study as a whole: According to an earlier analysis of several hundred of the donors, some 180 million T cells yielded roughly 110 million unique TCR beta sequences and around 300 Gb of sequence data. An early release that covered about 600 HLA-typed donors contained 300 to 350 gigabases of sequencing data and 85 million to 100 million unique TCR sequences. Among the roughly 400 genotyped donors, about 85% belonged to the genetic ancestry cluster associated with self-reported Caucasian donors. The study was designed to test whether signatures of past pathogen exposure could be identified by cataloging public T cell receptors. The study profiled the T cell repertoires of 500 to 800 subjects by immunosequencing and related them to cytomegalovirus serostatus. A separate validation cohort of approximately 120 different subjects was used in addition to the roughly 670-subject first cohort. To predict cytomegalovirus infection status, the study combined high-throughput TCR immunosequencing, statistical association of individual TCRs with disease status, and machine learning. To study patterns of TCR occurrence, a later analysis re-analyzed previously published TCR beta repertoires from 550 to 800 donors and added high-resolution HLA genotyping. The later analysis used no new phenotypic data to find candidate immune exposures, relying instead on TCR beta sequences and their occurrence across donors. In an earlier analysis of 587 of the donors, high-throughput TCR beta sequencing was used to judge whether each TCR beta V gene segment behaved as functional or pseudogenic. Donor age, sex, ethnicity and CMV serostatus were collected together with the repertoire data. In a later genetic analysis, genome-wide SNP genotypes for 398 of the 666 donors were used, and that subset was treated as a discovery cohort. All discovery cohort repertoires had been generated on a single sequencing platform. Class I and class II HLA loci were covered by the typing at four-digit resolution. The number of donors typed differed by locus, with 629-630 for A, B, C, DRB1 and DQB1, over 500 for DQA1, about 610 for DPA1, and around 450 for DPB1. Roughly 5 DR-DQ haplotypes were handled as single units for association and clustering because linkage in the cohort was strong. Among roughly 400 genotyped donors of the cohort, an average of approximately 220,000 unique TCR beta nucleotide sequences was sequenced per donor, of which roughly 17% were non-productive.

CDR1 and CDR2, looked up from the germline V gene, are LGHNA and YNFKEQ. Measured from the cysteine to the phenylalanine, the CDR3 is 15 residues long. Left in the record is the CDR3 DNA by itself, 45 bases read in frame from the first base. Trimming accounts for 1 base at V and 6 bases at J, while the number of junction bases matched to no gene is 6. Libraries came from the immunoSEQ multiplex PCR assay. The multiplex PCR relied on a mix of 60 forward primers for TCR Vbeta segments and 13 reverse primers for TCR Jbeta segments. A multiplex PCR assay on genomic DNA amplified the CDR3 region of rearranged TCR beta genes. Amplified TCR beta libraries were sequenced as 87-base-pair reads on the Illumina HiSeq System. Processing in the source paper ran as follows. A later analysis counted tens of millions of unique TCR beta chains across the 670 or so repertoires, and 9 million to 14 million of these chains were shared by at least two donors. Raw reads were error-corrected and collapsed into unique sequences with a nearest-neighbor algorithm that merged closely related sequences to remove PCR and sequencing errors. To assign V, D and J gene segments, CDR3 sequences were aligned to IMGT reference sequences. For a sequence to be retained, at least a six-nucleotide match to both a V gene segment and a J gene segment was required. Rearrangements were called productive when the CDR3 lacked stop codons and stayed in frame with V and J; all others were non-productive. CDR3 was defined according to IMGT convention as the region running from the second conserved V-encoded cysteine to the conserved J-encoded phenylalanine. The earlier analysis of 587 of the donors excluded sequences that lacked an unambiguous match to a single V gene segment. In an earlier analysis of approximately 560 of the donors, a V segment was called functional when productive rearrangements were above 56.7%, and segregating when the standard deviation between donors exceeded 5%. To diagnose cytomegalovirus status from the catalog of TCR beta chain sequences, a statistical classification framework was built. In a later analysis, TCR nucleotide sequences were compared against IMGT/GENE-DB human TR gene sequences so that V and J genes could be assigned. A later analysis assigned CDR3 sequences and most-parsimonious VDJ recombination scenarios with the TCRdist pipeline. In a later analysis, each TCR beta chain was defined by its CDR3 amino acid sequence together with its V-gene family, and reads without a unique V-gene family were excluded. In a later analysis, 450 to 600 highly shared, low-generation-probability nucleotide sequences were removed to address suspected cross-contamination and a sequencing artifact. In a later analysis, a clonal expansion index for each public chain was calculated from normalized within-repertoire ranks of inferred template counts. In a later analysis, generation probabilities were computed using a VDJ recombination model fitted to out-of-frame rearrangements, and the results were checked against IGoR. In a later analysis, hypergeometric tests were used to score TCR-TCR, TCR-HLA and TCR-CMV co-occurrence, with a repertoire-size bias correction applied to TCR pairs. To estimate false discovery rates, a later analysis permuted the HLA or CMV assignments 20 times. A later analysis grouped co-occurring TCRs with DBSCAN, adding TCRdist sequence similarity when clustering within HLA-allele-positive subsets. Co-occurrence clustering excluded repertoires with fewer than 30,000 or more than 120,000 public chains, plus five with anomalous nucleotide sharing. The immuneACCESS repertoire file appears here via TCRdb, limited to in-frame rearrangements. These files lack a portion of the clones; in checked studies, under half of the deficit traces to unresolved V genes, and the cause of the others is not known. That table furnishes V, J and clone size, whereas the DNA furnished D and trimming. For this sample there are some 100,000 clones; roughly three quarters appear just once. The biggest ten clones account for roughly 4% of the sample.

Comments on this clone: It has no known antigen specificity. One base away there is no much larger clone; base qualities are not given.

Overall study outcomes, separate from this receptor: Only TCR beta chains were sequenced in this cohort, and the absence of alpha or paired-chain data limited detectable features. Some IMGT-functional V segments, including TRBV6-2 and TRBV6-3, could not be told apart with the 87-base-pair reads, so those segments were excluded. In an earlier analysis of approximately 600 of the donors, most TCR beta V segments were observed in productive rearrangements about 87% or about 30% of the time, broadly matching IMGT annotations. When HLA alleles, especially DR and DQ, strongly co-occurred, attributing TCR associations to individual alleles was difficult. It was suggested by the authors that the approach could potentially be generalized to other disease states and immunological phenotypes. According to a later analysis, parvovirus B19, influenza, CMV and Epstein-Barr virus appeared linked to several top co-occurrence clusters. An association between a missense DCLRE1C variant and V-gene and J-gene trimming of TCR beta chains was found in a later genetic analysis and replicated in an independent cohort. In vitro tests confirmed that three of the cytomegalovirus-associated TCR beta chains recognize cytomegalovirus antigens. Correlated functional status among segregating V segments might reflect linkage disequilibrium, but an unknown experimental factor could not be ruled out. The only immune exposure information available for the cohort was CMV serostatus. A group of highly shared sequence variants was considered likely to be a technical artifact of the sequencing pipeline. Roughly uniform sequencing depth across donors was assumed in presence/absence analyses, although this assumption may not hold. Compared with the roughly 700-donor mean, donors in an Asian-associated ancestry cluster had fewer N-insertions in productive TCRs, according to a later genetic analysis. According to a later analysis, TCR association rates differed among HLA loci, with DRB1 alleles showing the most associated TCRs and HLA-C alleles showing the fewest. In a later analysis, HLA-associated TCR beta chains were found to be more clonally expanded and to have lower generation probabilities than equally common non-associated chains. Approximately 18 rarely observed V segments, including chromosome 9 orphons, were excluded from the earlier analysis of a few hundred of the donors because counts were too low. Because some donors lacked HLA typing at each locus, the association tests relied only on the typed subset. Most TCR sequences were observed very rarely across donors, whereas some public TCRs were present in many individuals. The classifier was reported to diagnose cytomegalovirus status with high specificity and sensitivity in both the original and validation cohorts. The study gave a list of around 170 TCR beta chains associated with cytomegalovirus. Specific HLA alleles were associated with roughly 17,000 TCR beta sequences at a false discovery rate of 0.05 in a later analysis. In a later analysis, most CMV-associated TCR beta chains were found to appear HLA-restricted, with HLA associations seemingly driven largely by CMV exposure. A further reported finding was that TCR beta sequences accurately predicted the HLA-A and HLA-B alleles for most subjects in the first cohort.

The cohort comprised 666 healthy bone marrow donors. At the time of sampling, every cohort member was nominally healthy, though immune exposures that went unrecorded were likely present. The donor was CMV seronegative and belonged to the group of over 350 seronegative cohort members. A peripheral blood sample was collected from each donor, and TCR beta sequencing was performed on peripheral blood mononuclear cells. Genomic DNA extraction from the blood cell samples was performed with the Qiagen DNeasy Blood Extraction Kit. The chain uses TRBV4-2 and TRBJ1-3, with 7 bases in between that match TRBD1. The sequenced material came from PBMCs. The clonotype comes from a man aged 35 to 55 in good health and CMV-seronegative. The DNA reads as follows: TGTGCCAGCAGCCAAGCCCAGGGGGTCGAAAACACCATATATTTT. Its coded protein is CASSQAQGVENTIYF.